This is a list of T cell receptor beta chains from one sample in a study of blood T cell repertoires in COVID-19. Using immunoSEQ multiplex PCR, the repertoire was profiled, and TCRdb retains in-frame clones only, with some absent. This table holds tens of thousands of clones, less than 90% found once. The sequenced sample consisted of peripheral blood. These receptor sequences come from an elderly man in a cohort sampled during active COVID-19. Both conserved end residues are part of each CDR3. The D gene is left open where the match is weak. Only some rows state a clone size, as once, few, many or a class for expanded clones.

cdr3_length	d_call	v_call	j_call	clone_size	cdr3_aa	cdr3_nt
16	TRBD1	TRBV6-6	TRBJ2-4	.	CASMPGQKLAKNIQYF	TGTGCCAGCATGCCGGGACAGAAATTAGCCAAAAACATTCAGTACTTC
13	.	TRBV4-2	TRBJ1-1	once	CASSLPQNTEAFF	TGTGCCAGCAGCCTCCCACAGAACACTGAAGCTTTCTTT
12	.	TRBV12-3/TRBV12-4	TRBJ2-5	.	CASSLASETQYF	TGTGCCAGCAGTTTAGCCTCGGAGACCCAGTACTTC
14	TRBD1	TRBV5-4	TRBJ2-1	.	CATERQGWGNEQFF	TGTGCCACGGAGAGACAGGGTTGGGGCAATGAGCAGTTCTTC
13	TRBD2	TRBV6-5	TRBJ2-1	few	CATCLGGEGEQFF	TGTGCCACCTGTCTCGGCGGGGAGGGAGAGCAGTTCTTC
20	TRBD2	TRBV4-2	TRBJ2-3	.	CASSQDGDRGAGGPTDTQYF	TGTGCCAGCAGCCAAGATGGGGACCGAGGAGCGGGGGGGCCTACAGATACGCAGTATTTT
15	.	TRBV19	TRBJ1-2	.	CASSIIASTNYGYTF	TGTGCCAGTAGTATCATCGCGTCGACTAACTATGGCTACACCTTC
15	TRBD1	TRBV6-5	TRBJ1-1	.	CASSYSRQGNTEAFF	TGTGCCAGCAGTTACTCGAGACAGGGAAACACTGAAGCTTTCTTT
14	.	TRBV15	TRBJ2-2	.	CATSRGHSAGELFF	TGTGCCACCAGCAGGGGACACTCCGCCGGGGAGCTGTTTTTT
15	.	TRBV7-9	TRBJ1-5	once	CASSRPGESNQPQHF	TGTGCCAGCAGCAGGCCAGGGGAAAGCAATCAGCCCCAGCATTTT
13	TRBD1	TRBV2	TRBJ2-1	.	CASRGQAANEQFF	TGTGCCAGCAGAGGACAGGCTGCCAATGAGCAGTTCTTC
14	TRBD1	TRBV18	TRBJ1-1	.	CASSPTGVNTEAFF	TGTGCCAGCTCACCGACAGGGGTAAACACTGAAGCTTTCTTT
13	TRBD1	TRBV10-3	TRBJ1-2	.	CAISLGQVYGYTF	TGTGCCATCAGCCTCGGACAGGTCTATGGCTACACCTTC
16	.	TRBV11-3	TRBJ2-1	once	CASSSALADSYNEQFF	TGTGCCAGCAGCTCCGCTTTAGCGGATTCCTACAATGAGCAGTTCTTC
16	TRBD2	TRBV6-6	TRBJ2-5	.	CASSQNSGGAEETQYF	TGTGCCAGCAGCCAAAATAGCGGGGGGGCCGAAGAGACCCAGTACTTC
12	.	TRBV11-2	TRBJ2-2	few	CASSSQGGELFF	TGTGCCAGCAGCTCGCAGGGCGGGGAGCTGTTTTTT
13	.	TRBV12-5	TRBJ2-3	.	CASGLGDEDTQYF	TGTGCTAGTGGTTTAGGGGATGAAGATACGCAGTATTTT
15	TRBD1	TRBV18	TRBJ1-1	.	CASSPLGQDNTEAFF	TGTGCCAGCTCACCTCTGGGACAGGACAACACTGAAGCTTTCTTT
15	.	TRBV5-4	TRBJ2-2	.	CASSLQQGNTGELFF	TGTGCCAGCAGCTTGCAACAGGGTAACACCGGGGAGCTGTTTTTT
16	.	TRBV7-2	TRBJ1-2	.	CASSLSETATNYGYTF	TGTGCCAGCAGCTTGTCCGAGACAGCCACTAACTATGGCTACACCTTC
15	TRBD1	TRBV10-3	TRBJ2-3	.	CAISDRDRATDTQYF	TGTGCCATCAGCGACCGGGACAGAGCCACAGATACGCAGTATTTT
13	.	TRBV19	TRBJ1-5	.	CASSQDTYQPQHF	TGTGCCAGTAGTCAAGACACGTATCAGCCCCAGCATTTT
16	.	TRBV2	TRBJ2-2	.	CASSEGASRNTGELFF	TGTGCCAGCAGTGAGGGCGCTAGCCGGAACACCGGGGAGCTGTTTTTT
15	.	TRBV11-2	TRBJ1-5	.	CASSLVASGGQPQHF	TGTGCCAGCAGCTTAGTTGCCTCCGGGGGGCAGCCCCAGCATTTT
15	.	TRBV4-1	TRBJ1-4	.	CASSQDQGMGEKLFF	TGCGCCAGCAGCCAAGATCAGGGAATGGGGGAAAAACTGTTTTTT
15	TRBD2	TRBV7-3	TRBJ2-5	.	CASSPGGARQETQYF	TGTGCCAGCAGTCCCGGGGGGGCCCGGCAAGAGACCCAGTACTTC
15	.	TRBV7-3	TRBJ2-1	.	CASSLTPLATNEQFF	TGTGCCAGCAGCTTAACCCCCCTAGCTACCAATGAGCAGTTCTTC
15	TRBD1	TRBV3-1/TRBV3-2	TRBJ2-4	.	CASSQDRDRKNIQYF	TGTGCCAGCAGCCAAGACCGGGACAGAAAAAACATTCAGTACTTC
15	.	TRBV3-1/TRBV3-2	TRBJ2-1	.	CASSQGAGTYNEQFF	TGTGCCAGCAGCCAAGGGGCGGGCACCTACAATGAGCAGTTCTTC
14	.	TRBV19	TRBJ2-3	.	CASSLGQRPDTQYF	TGTGCCAGTAGTCTTGGACAGAGGCCAGATACGCAGTATTTT
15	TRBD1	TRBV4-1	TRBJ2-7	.	CASSQRTGFTYEQYF	TGCGCCAGCAGCCAACGGACAGGGTTCACCTACGAGCAGTACTTC
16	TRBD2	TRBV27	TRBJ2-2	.	CASRLAGGTTRGELFF	TGTGCCAGCAGACTAGCGGGGGGAACAACCAGGGGGGAGCTGTTTTTT
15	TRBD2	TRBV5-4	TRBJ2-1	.	CASSPRTSGGQEQFF	TGTGCCAGCAGCCCGCGGACTAGCGGGGGACAAGAGCAGTTCTTC
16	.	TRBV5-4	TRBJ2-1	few	CASSPRMGGARNEQFF	TGTGCCAGCAGCCCCCGCATGGGTGGGGCGAGGAATGAGCAGTTCTTC
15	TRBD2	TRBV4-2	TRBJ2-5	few	CASSQDLVGGETQYF	TGTGCCAGCAGCCAAGATTTGGTCGGGGGGGAGACCCAGTACTTC
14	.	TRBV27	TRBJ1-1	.	CASTGGLMNTEAFF	TGTGCCAGCACCGGGGGGCTCATGAACACTGAAGCTTTCTTT
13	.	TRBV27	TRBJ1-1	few	CASSSKGDTEAFF	TGTGCCAGCAGTTCTAAGGGGGACACTGAAGCTTTCTTT
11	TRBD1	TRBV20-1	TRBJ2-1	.	CSARDGQGEFF	TGCAGTGCTAGAGATGGACAGGGAGAGTTCTTC
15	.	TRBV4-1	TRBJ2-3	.	CASSQGGYRTDTQYF	TGCGCCAGCAGCCAAGGGGGCTACCGCACAGATACGCAGTATTTT
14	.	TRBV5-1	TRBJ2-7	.	CASSFTGYSYEQYF	TGCGCCAGCAGCTTCACAGGGTACTCCTACGAGCAGTACTTC
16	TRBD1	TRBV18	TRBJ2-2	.	CASSPGTGSLTGELFF	TGTGCCAGCTCACCCGGGACAGGGTCTCTCACCGGGGAGCTGTTTTTT
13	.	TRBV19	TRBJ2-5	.	CASKAGQRETQYF	TGTGCCAGTAAAGCAGGGCAGAGAGAGACCCAGTACTTC
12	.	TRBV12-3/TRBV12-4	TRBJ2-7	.	CASSADTYEQYF	TGTGCCAGCAGTGCCGACACGTACGAGCAGTACTTC
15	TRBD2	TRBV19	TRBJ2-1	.	CASSMGLAGGNEQFF	TGTGCCAGTAGTATGGGCCTAGCGGGGGGCAATGAGCAGTTCTTC